This T cell receptor (beta chain) was captured by sequencing in a study of OX40 agonist ivuxolimab in advanced cancers. With respect to the entire study: Ivuxolimab was an agonistic, fully human IgG2 monoclonal antibody directed against OX40 (CD134), a costimulatory receptor. Intravenous ivuxolimab was administered to patients every 2 weeks at six dose levels: 0.01, 0.1, 0.3, 1.5, 3 and 10 mg/kg. Among the approximately 50 dose-escalation patients, about 19 had hepatocellular carcinoma, roughly 15 melanoma, 9 renal cell carcinoma and 9 head and neck cancer. A male proportion of approximately 83% and a mean age of 60 years, ranging from 23 to 79, were recorded for the dose-escalation cohort. Patients were allowed to have had prior anti-PD-1, anti-PD-L1 or anti-CTLA-4 therapy, and approximately 37% of the dose-escalation patients had been treated with checkpoint inhibitors. Partial responses occurred in three dose-escalation patients: two with cutaneous melanoma and one with hepatocellular carcinoma. The purpose of peripheral TCRbeta sequencing was to test whether ivuxolimab changed TCR sequence diversity and led to clonal T-cell expansion. The paper describes the monotherapy dose-escalation part (N ≈ 50 patients) of the phase I trial of ivuxolimab. General findings and caveats noted by the study authors: On average, CD8+ T cells showed more expanded clones than CD4+ T cells after ivuxolimab. In partial responders in the 0.1-3.0 mg/kg groups, normalized peripheral clonal expansion was found to be among the lowest, especially among CD8+ T cells. Low levels of normalized T-cell clonal expansion were also seen in some patients who did not respond. The antigen specificity of the peripheral T cells that underwent clonal expansion was not determined. At doses of 0.1 to 3.0 mg/kg, clonal expansion of both CD4+ and CD8+ blood T cells was observed from baseline to week 6.

Reading the germline V gene gives CDR1 SGHRS and CDR2 YFSETQ. Inclusive of the bounding cysteine and phenylalanine, the CDR3 is 14 residues long. Solely the CDR3 DNA is kept, with 42 bases framed from the first base. Deletion took 0 bases off V and 0 bases off J, with a span of 7 bases between the germline ends. Patients with autoimmune disease history or receiving systemic immunosuppression were excluded from the trial. Peripheral blood for TCR sequencing was collected from all dose cohorts at baseline, on cycle 4 day 1, and on cycle 7 day 1. Samples came from an open-label, multicenter, first-in-human phase I dose-escalation trial of ivuxolimab. Adults with locally advanced or metastatic melanoma, renal cell carcinoma, hepatocellular carcinoma or head and neck squamous cell carcinoma were enrolled in the trial. CD4+ and CD8+ T cells were sorted separately from peripheral blood before TCR sequencing.

To sequence the TCRbeta CDR3 region, genomic DNA was isolated from the sorted cells. The immunoSEQ Assay was used for sequencing of TCRbeta CDR3 regions. Sourced from immuneACCESS, this table was stored by TCRdb with only in-frame sequences that have V and J called. A share of the clones is absent; for the studies checked, an unresolved V gene accounts for under half, and the remainder has no known explanation. A total of roughly 46,000 clones appear in this sample, roughly 84% of them only once. Around 0.6% of the sample rests with the top ten. About this clone: This receptor's antigen is unknown. No much larger clonotype is one base removed from it; base qualities were not supplied.

The clonotype comes from an adult with an advanced solid tumor such as melanoma, head and neck, liver or kidney cancer. The V and J genes are TRBV5-1 and TRBJ2-7; the D gene cannot be named for sure. The sequences come from CD4+ or CD8+ T cells sorted from blood, collected in a trial of the OX40 agonist ivuxolimab. CDR3 region: CASSLGGSSYEQYF. The DNA sequence is as follows: TGCGCCAGCAGCTTGGGTGGCAGCTCCTACGAGCAGTACTTC.